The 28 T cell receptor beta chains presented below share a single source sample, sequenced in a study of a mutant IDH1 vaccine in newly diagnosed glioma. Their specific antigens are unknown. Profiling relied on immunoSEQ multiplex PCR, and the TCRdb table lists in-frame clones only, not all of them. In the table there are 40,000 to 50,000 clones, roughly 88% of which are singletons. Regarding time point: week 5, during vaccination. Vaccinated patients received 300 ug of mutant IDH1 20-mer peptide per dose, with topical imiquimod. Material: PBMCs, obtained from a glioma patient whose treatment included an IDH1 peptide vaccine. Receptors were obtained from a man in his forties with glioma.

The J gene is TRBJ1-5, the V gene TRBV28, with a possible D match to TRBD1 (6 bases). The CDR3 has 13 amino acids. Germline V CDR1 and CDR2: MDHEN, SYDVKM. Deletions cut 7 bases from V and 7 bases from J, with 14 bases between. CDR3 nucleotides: TGTGCCAGCAACAACAGGGTTATACAGCCCCAGCATTTT. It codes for CASNNRVIQPQHF.

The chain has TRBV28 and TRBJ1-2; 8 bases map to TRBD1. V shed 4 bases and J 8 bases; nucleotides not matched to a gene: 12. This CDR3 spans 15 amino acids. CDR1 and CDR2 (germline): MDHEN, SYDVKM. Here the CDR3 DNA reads TGTGCCAGCAGTTCCGGACAGGGATGGGTAGAGGGCTACACCTTC. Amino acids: CASSSGQGWVEGYTF.

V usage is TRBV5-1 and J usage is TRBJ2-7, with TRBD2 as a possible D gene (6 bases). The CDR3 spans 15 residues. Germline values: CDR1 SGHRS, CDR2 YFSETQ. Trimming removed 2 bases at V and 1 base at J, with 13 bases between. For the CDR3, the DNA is TGCGCCAGCAGCTTTGCGGGACCCGTTTCCTACGAGCAGTACTTC. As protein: CASSFAGPVSYEQYF.

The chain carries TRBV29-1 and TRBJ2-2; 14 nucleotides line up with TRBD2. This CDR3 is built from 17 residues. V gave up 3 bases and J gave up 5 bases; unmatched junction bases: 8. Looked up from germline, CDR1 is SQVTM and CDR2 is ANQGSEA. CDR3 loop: CSVDNGTSGSRTGELFF. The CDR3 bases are TGCAGCGTTGATAACGGGACTAGCGGGAGTAGGACCGGGGAGCTGTTTTTT.

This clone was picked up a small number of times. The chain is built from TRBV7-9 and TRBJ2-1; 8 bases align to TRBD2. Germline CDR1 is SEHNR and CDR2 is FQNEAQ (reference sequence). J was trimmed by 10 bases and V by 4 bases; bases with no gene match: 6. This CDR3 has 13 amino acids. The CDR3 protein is CASSSLSGTEQFF. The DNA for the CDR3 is TGTGCCAGCAGCTCACTTAGCGGGACCGAGCAGTTCTTC.

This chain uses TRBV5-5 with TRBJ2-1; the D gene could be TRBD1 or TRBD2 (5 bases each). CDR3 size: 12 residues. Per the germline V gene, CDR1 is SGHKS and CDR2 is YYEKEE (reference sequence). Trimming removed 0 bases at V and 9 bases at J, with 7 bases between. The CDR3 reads CASSLGDGEQFF. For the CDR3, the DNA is TGTGCCAGCAGCTTGGGGGACGGTGAGCAGTTCTTC.

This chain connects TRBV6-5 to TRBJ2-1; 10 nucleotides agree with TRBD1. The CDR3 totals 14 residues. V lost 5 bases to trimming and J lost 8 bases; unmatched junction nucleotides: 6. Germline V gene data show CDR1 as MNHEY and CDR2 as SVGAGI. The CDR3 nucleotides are TGTGCCAGCAGTGGACAGGGGGGCTTTTATGAGCAGTTCTTC. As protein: CASSGQGGFYEQFF.

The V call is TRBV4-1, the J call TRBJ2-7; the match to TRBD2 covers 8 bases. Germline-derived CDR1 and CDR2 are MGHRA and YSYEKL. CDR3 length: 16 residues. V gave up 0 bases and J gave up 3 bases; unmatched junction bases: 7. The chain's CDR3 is CASSQEGTSGFYEQYF. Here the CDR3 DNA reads TGCGCCAGCAGCCAAGAAGGAACTAGCGGATTCTACGAGCAGTACTTC.

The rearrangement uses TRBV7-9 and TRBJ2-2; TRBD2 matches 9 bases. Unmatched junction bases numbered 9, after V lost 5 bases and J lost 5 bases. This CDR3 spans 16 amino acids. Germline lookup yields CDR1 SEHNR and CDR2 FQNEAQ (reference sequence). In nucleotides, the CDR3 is TGTGCCAGCAGCCCCCCAAGCGGGAGGAGGACCGGGGAGCTGTTTTTT. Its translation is CASSPPSGRRTGELFF. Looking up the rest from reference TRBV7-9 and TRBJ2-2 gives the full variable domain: DTGVSQNPRHKITKRGQNVTFRCDPISEHNRLYWYRQTLGQGPEFLTYFQNEAQLEKSRLLSDRFSAERPKGSFSTLEIQRTEQGDSAMYLCASSPPSGRRTGELFFGEGSRLTVL.

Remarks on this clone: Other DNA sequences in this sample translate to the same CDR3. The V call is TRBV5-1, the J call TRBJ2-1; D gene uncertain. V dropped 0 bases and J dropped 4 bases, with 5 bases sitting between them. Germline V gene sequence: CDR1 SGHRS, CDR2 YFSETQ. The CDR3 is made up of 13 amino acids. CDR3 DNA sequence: TGCGCCAGCAGCTTGGACTCGTACAATGAGCAGTTCTTC. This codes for CASSLDSYNEQFF. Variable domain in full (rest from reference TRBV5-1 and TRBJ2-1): KAGVTQTPRYLIKTRGQQVTLSCSPISGHRSVSWYQQTPGQGLQFLFEYFSETQRNKGNFPGRFSGRQFSNSRSEMNVSTLELGDSALYLCASSLDSYNEQFFGPGTRLTVL.

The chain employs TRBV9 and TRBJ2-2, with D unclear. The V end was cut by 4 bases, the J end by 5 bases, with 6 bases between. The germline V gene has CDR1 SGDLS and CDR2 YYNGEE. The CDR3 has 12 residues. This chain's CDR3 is CASSRVTGELFF. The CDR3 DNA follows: TGTGCCAGCAGCAGGGTTACCGGGGAGCTGTTTTTT.

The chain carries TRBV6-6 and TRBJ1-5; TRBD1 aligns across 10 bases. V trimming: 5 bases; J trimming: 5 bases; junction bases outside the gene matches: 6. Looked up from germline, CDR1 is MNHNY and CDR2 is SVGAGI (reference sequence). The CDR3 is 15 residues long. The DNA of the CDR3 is TGTGCCAGCAGTCCCGAGACAGGGGGCGATCAGCCCCAGCATTTT. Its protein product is CASSPETGGDQPQHF.

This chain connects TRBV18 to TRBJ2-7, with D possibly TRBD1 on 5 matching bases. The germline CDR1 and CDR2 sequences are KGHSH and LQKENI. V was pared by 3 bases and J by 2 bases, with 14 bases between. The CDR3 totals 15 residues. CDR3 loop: CASSPSTPGTYEQYF. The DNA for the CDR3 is TGTGCCAGCTCACCCTCGACCCCAGGGACCTACGAGCAGTACTTC.

In DNA form, the CDR3 reads TGTGCCAGCAGCCCCCGACTAGTTCTTAGCACAGATACGCAGTATTTT. This codes for CASSPRLVLSTDTQYF. V usage is TRBV7-2 and J usage is TRBJ2-3, with TRBD2 as a possible D gene (6 bases). CDR3 length equals 16 residues. Germline CDR1 SGHTA, CDR2 FQGNSA. V was trimmed by 5 bases and J by 0 bases, leaving 15 bases between them.

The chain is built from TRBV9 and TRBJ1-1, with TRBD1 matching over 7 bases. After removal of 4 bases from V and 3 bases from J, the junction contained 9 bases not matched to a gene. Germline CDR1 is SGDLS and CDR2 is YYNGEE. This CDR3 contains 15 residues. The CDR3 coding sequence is TGTGCCAGCAGCCCAGGGGGGGGGCAGGACACTGAAGCTTTCTTT. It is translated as CASSPGGGQDTEAFF.

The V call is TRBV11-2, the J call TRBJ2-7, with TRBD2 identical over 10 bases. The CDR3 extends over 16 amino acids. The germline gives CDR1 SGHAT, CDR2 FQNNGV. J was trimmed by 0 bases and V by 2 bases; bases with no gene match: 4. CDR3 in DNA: TGTGCCAGCAGCTTAATCGCTAGCGGGAGCTCCTACGAGCAGTACTTC. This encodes CASSLIASGSSYEQYF.

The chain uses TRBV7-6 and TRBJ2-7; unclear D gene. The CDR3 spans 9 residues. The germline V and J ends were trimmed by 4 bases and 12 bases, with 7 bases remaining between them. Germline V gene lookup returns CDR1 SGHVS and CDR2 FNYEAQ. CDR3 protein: CASSCPRYF. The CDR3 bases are TGTGCCAGCAGCTGCCCCCGGTACTTC. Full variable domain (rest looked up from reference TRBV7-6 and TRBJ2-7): GAGVSQSPRYKVTKRGQDVALRCDPISGHVSLYWYRQALGQGPEFLTYFNYEAQQDKSGLPNDRFSAERPEGSISTLTIQRTEQRDSAMYRCASSCPRYFGPGTRLTVT.

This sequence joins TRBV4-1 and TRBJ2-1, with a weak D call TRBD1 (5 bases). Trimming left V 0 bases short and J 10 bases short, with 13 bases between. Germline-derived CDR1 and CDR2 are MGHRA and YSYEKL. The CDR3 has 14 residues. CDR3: CASSQDHDSLEQFF. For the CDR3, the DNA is TGCGCCAGCAGCCAAGACCACGACAGCCTCGAGCAGTTCTTC.

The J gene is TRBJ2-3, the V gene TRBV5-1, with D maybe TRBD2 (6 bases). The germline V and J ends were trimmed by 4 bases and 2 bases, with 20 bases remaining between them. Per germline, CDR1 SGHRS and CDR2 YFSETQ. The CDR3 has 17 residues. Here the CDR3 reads CASSKEPGLVNTDTQYF. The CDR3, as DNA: TGCGCCAGCAGCAAAGAACCGGGACTGGTAAACACAGATACGCAGTATTTT.

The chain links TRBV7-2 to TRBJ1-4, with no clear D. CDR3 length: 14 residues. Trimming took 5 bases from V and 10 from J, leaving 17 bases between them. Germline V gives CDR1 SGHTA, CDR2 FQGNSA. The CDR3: CASSPASPGGKLFF. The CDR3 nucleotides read TGTGCCAGCAGCCCAGCCAGTCCTGGAGGAAAACTGTTTTTT.

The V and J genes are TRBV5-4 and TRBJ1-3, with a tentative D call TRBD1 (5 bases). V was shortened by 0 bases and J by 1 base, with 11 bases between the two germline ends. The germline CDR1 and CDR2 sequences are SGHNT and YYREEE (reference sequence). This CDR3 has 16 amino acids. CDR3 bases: TGTGCCAGCAGCTTGGGGGCGGGGGGGTCTGGAAACACCATATATTTT. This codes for CASSLGAGGSGNTIYF.

CDR3 in DNA: TGTGCCAGCAGCGTCGGACAGAAGGGCTACACCTTC. Translation: CASSVGQKGYTF. V and J are TRBV9 and TRBJ1-2, with D possibly being TRBD1 (6 bases). Trimming stripped 2 bases from V and 8 bases from J, with 10 bases between. The CDR3 is 12 amino acids. Germline CDR1 reads SGDLS; CDR2 reads YYNGEE.

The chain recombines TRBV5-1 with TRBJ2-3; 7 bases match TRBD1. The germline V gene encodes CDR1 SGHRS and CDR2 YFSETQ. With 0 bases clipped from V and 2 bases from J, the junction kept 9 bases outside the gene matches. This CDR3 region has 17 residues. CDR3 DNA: TGCGCCAGCAGCTTGGGACAGGGAGTAGCGAACACAGATACGCAGTATTTT. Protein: CASSLGQGVANTDTQYF. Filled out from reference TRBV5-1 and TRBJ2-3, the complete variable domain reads KAGVTQTPRYLIKTRGQQVTLSCSPISGHRSVSWYQQTPGQGLQFLFEYFSETQRNKGNFPGRFSGRQFSNSRSEMNVSTLELGDSALYLCASSLGQGVANTDTQYFGPGTRLTVL.

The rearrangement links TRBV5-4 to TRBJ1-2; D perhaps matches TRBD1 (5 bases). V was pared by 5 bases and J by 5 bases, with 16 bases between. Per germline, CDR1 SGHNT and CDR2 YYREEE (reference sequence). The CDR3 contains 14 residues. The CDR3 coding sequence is TGTGCCAGCAGGGAGGGGCTCCGGGGATATGGCTACACCTTC. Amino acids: CASREGLRGYGYTF.

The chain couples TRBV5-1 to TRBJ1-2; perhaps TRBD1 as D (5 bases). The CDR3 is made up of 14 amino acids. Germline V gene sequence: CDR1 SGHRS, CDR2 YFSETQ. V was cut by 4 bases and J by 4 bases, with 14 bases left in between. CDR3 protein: CASSMGDGPYGYTF. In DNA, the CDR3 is TGCGCCAGCAGCATGGGGGACGGTCCCTATGGCTACACCTTC.

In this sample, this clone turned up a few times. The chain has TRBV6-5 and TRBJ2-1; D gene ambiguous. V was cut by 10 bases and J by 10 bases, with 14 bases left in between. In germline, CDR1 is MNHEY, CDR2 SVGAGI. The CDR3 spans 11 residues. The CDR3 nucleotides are TGTGCCACCACAAGGAAAGGGGAGCAGTTCTTC. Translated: CATTRKGEQFF.

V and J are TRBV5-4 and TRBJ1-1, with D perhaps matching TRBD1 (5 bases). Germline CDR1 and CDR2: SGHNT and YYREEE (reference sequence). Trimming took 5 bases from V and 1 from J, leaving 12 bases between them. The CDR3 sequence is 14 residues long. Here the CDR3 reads CASRWGGENTEAFF. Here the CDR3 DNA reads TGTGCCAGCAGGTGGGGAGGGGAGAACACTGAAGCTTTCTTT.

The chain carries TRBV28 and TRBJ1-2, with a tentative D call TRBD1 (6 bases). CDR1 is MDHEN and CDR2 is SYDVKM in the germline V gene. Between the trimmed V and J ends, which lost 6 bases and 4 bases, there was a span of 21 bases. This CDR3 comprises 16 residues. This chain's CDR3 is CASRVGNREGLYGYTF. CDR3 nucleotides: TGTGCCAGCAGGGTTGGGAACAGGGAAGGCCTCTATGGCTACACCTTC.